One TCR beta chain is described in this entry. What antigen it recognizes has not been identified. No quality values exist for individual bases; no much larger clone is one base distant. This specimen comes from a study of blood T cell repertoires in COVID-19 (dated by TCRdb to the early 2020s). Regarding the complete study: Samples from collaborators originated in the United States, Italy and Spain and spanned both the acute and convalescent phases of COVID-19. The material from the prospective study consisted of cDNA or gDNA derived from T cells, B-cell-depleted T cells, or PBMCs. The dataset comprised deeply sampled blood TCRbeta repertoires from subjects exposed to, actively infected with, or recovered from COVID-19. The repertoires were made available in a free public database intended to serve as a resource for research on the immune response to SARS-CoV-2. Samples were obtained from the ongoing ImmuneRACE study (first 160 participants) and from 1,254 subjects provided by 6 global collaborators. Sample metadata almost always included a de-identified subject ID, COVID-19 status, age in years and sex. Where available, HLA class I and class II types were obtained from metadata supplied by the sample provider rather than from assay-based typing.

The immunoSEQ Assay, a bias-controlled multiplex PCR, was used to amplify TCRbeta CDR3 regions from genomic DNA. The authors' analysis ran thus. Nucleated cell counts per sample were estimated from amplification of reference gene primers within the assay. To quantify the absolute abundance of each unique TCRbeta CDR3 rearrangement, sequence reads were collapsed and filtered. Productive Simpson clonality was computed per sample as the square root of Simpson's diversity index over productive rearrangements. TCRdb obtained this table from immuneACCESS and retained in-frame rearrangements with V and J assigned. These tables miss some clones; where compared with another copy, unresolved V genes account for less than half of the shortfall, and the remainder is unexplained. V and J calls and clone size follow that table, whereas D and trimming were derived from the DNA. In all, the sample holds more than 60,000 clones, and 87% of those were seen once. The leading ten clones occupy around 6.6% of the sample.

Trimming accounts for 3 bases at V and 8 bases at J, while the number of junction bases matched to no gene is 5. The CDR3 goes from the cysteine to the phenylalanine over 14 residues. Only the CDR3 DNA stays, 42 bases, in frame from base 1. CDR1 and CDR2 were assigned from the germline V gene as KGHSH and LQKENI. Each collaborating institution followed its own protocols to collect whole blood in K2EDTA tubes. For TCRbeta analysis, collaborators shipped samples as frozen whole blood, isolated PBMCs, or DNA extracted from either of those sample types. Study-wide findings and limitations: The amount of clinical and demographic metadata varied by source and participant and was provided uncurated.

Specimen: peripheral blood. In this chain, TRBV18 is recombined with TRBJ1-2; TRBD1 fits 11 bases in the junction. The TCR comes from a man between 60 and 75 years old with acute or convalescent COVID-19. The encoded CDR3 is CASSPPGQGGGYTF. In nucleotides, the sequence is TGTGCCAGCTCACCGCCGGGACAGGGGGGCGGCTACACCTTC.